Listed here are 26 T cell receptor beta chains from one sample, sequenced in a study of blood T cells in healthy people across ages. A second PCR of 7 to 11 cycles used a sample-barcoded 5' primer and a J-beta primer mix. A single record per CDR3 protein comes from TCRdb applying MiXCR to the 5' RACE reads. The sample carries under 2,000,000 distinct CDR3 sequences, just under 50% recorded once. Sequencing was performed on blood. All receptors come from a woman aged 40 to 49 in good health.

In its sample, this clonotype was seen a few times. The chain couples TRBV28 to TRBJ2-1; 7 positions agree with TRBD2. Germline V gene lookup returns CDR1 MDHEN and CDR2 SYDVKM. V gave up 5 bases and J gave up 4 bases; unmatched junction bases: 8. This CDR3 contains 15 residues. The DNA for the CDR3 is TGTGCCAGCAGTCTCACTAGCGAGGGTTACAATGAGCAGTTCTTC. This codes for CASSLTSEGYNEQFF.

This clonotype was recorded a few times. The V gene is TRBV12-3 or TRBV12-4, the J gene TRBJ2-5, with a tentative D call TRBD2 (5 bases). Trimming took 0 bases from V and 2 from J, leaving 10 bases between them. The CDR3 totals 15 residues. The CDR3 nucleotides are TGTGCCAGCAGTTTAGCATGGCGGGTGCAAGAGACCCAGTACTTC. Amino acids: CASSLAWRVQETQYF.

The V gene is TRBV7-9, the J gene TRBJ2-7, with D uncertain. V lost 5 bases to trimming and J lost 3 bases, with 11 bases between them. The CDR3 extends over 13 amino acids. The V gene's germline CDR1 is SEHNR and CDR2 FQNEAQ (reference sequence). CDR3 protein: CASSVAEIYEQYF. In nucleotides, the CDR3 is TGTGCCAGCAGCGTGGCGGAGATCTACGAGCAGTACTTC.

V is TRBV6-5 and J is TRBJ1-2; D possibly corresponds to TRBD1 (5 bases). Germline CDR1 MNHEY, CDR2 SVGAGI. Trimming took off 5 bases at V and 8 bases at J, with 21 bases between the two ends. This CDR3 comprises 15 residues. The CDR3 reads CASSLSPTSGRGYTF. The CDR3 region has the DNA TGTGCCAGCAGTCTATCTCCGACGTCAGGGCGCGGCTACACCTTC.

The chain carries TRBV27 and TRBJ2-5; D may be TRBD1 (6 bases). The V end was cut by 3 bases, the J end by 9 bases, with 14 bases between. Looked up from germline, CDR1 is MNHEY and CDR2 is SMNVEV (reference sequence). CDR3 length equals 13 residues. CDR3 protein: CASSLPGASAQYF. As DNA, the CDR3 is TGTGCCAGCAGTTTGCCAGGGGCATCTGCCCAGTACTTC.

This clonotype was detected a few times. V gene TRBV4-3 combines with J gene TRBJ1-4; D is possibly TRBD1 (6 bases). Germline lookup yields CDR1 LGHNA and CDR2 YSLEER. The CDR3 has 17 amino acids. Trimming shortened V by 2 bases and J by 3 bases, and 16 bases separated the two germline ends. CDR3 amino acids: CASSQLGAGVPNEKLFF. CDR3 in DNA: TGCGCCAGCAGCCAACTCGGTGCAGGGGTACCTAATGAAAAACTGTTTTTT.

V gene TRBV27 combines with J gene TRBJ1-2; TRBD1 matches at 7 bases. Germline CDR1 reads MNHEY; CDR2 reads SMNVEV (reference sequence). The V and J ends lost 3 bases and 8 bases, in that order; junction bases with no gene match: 9. CDR3 length equals 14 residues. In nucleotides, the CDR3 is TGTGCCAGCAGTTTCCGGGACAGCCGGGGAGGCTACACCTTC. This gives the protein CASSFRDSRGGYTF.

This clonotype was seen many times. The J gene is TRBJ2-7, the V gene TRBV7-2; no firm D call. In germline, CDR1 is SGHTA, CDR2 FQGNSA. Trimming stripped 1 base from V and 2 bases from J, with 3 bases between. The CDR3 covers 12 residues. As DNA, the CDR3 is TGTGCCAGCAGCTTAGTAGCCTACGAGCAGTACTTC. Translation: CASSLVAYEQYF.

The rearrangement links TRBV9 to TRBJ2-5; D is perhaps TRBD2 (6 bases). V was shortened by 4 bases and J by 1 base, with 11 bases between the two germline ends. In germline, CDR1 is SGDLS, CDR2 YYNGEE. The CDR3 has 14 residues. CDR3 residues: CASSRYGSQETQYF. As DNA, the CDR3 is TGTGCCAGCAGCCGCTACGGGAGCCAAGAGACCCAGTACTTC.

This clonotype was recorded a few times. This chain links TRBV7-2 with TRBJ2-4; no definite D call. CDR1 and CDR2 (germline): SGHTA, FQGNSA. The length of the CDR3 is 13 residues. V was shortened by 0 bases and J by 7 bases, with 7 bases between the two germline ends. In DNA, the CDR3 is TGTGCCAGCAGCTTAGCCCAGGCGAACATTCAGTACTTC. It yields the protein CASSLAQANIQYF.

The genes are TRBV24-1 and TRBJ2-5; 13 nucleotides align to TRBD2. J gave up 0 bases and V 8 bases, and 5 bases lay outside the gene matches. CDR1 and CDR2 from the germline V gene are KGHDR and SFDVKD. CDR3 length: 16 amino acids. Here the CDR3 DNA reads TGTGCCACCAATGGCGGGACTAGCGGGGACCAAGAGACCCAGTACTTC. It encodes CATNGGTSGDQETQYF.

The chain has TRBV20-1 and TRBJ1-2, with 8 nucleotides matching TRBD1. The CDR3 loop spans 13 amino acids. Germline CDR1 is DFQATT and CDR2 is SNEGSKA (reference sequence). The ends lost 5 bases at V and 10 bases at J; junction bases unmatched: 12. CDR3 residues: CSAARDRRGNYTF. In nucleotides, the CDR3 is TGCAGTGCTGCCAGGGACAGGCGGGGTAACTACACCTTC.

The chain uses TRBV20-1 and TRBJ2-5, with D possibly matching TRBD1 (6 bases). The CDR3 covers 13 residues. Looked up from germline, CDR1 is DFQATT and CDR2 is SNEGSKA (reference sequence). V dropped 3 bases and J dropped 3 bases, with 11 bases sitting between them. The CDR3: CSASYNREETQYF. For the CDR3, the DNA is TGCAGTGCTAGTTACAACAGGGAAGAGACCCAGTACTTC.

V gene TRBV11-2 combines with J gene TRBJ1-2; no definite D call. V lost 2 bases and J lost 6, with 16 bases in between. Per germline, CDR1 SGHAT and CDR2 FQNNGV. The CDR3 extends over 15 amino acids. CDR3 bases: TGTGCCAGCAGCTTACTACAGTTTAAGGCGGATGGCTACACCTTC. This translates into CASSLLQFKADGYTF.

This clonotype was counted a few times. The V call is TRBV7-2, the J call TRBJ2-6; 13 positions match TRBD2. The CDR3 totals 19 residues. Trimming at V came to 6 bases and at J to 0 bases, leaving 8 bases not matched to a gene. Looked up from germline, CDR1 is SGHTA and CDR2 is FQGNSA. The CDR3 reads CASRPTSGGLSSGANVLTF. CDR3 nucleotide sequence: TGTGCCAGCAGGCCGACTAGCGGGGGGCTGAGCTCTGGGGCCAACGTCCTGACTTTC.

The rearrangement links TRBV19 to TRBJ1-1; D is unclear. Trimming took off 2 bases at V and 3 bases at J, with 7 bases between the two ends. The germline CDR1 and CDR2 sequences are LNHDA and SQIVND (reference sequence). This CDR3 is 13 amino acids long. The DNA for the CDR3 is TGTGCCAGTAGTATACGAGGCGACACTGAAGCTTTCTTT. Protein sequence: CASSIRGDTEAFF.

This clonotype was counted a few times. This chain links TRBV29-1 with TRBJ2-5; D perhaps matches TRBD2 (5 bases). Germline values: CDR1 SQVTM, CDR2 ANQGSEA. V gave up 8 bases and J gave up 5 bases, with 18 bases separating them. This CDR3 comprises 13 residues. The CDR3 DNA reads as TGCAGCTCCCGACTACGGGGATTGGAGACCCAGTACTTC. This gives the protein CSSRLRGLETQYF.

V is TRBV5-1 and J is TRBJ2-7, with 7 bases matching TRBD1. The CDR3 is 14 residues long. The germline CDR1 and CDR2 sequences are SGHRS and YFSETQ. The V gene end was trimmed by 3 bases and the J gene end by 7 bases; junction bases not matched to a gene: 10. The CDR3 loop is CASSWLTGAREQYF. CDR3 bases: TGCGCCAGCAGCTGGCTCACAGGGGCGCGGGAGCAGTACTTC. The variable domain in full, with the rest retrieved from reference TRBV5-1 and TRBJ2-7, is KAGVTQTPRYLIKTRGQQVTLSCSPISGHRSVSWYQQTPGQGLQFLFEYFSETQRNKGNFPGRFSGRQFSNSRSEMNVSTLELGDSALYLCASSWLTGAREQYFGPGTRLTVT.

The V and J genes are TRBV20-1 and TRBJ2-1; tentatively, D is TRBD2 (6 bases). This CDR3 contains 16 residues. The germline gives CDR1 DFQATT, CDR2 SNEGSKA (reference sequence). With 5 bases removed from V and 3 bases from J, the gap between germline ends came to 20 bases. The CDR3 protein is CSAYSPRLEDYNEQFF. CDR3 DNA: TGCAGTGCTTACTCCCCCCGACTAGAGGACTACAATGAGCAGTTCTTC.

This sequence joins TRBV29-1 and TRBJ1-2, with 7 nucleotides matching TRBD1. This CDR3 has 14 residues. With V trimmed by 0 bases and J by 8 bases, 9 bases remained unmatched. The germline V gene encodes CDR1 SQVTM and CDR2 ANQGSEA. CDR3 region: CSVEDPTGAGGYTF. CDR3 sequence (DNA): TGCAGCGTTGAAGACCCAACAGGGGCCGGGGGCTACACCTTC.

The gene calls are TRBV5-1 and TRBJ2-5; 11 positions agree with TRBD2. The V gene end was trimmed by 5 bases and the J gene end by 3 bases; junction bases not matched to a gene: 6. This CDR3 is built from 15 residues. Germline CDR1 SGHRS, CDR2 YFSETQ. This chain's CDR3 is CASSIAGGPKETQYF. CDR3 DNA: TGCGCCAGCAGTATAGCGGGGGGGCCGAAAGAGACCCAGTACTTC.

Only a few counts were recorded for this clonotype. The chain couples TRBV10-3 to TRBJ2-3, with TRBD1 identical over 8 bases. The J segment lost 3 bases and the V segment lost 8 bases, leaving 10 bases of the junction unmatched. The germline V gene encodes CDR1 ENHRY and CDR2 SYGVKD. The CDR3 extends over 15 amino acids. CDR3 residues: CAIQSDRVKTDTQYF. The CDR3 nucleotides are TGTGCCATCCAATCGGACAGGGTTAAAACAGATACGCAGTATTTT.

This clonotype has just a few counts. This chain links TRBV29-1 with TRBJ2-7; D is unclear. V lost 4 bases, J lost 5 bases, and 15 bases lay in between. CDR1 is SQVTM, CDR2 ANQGSEA, per germline. This CDR3 is 13 amino acids long. The DNA of the CDR3 is TGCAGCGTTGTTGGTCTGCTGATGGACGAGCAGTACTTC. Protein product: CSVVGLLMDEQYF.

CDR3 coding DNA: TGCAGTGCTAGGTGGGGGGAGAGCTCCTACAATGAGCAGTTCTTC. It specifies CSARWGESSYNEQFF. The rearrangement uses TRBV20-1 and TRBJ2-1; TRBD2 might be the D (6 bases). There are 15 residues in the CDR3. The V gene lost 3 bases and the J gene lost 0 bases, with 12 bases spanning the gap. Germline lookup yields CDR1 DFQATT and CDR2 SNEGSKA (reference sequence).

This clonotype showed up just a few times. The V gene is TRBV7-2, the J gene TRBJ2-7, with 7 nucleotides matching TRBD1. This CDR3 comprises 14 residues. V lost 2 bases to trimming and J lost 7 bases; unmatched junction nucleotides: 8. Germline-derived CDR1 and CDR2 are SGHTA and FQGNSA. CDR3 region: CASSLITGVGEQYF. CDR3 sequence (DNA): TGTGCCAGCAGCTTAATCACAGGGGTCGGTGAGCAGTACTTC.

This clonotype has more than one count but fewer than ten. This chain links TRBV20-1 with TRBJ2-1, with TRBD2 matching over 14 bases. There are 15 residues in the CDR3. From germline, CDR1 is DFQATT and CDR2 SNEGSKA (reference sequence). V lost 7 bases and J lost 5; bases outside the gene matches: 7. The CDR3 bases are TGCAGTGACGCGAAGACTAGCGGGGGGGACAATGAGCAGTTCTTC. This codes for CSDAKTSGGDNEQFF.